The source of this T cell receptor beta chain is a study of blood T cell repertoires in COVID-19 (dated by TCRdb to 2020 to 2021). For the study in its entirety: Samples from collaborators originated in the United States, Italy and Spain and spanned both the acute and convalescent phases of COVID-19. Deeply sampled blood TCRbeta repertoires from subjects exposed to, actively infected with, or recovered from COVID-19 were included in the dataset. Where available, HLA class I and class II types were obtained from metadata supplied by the sample provider rather than from assay-based typing. A de-identified subject ID, COVID-19 status, age in years and sex were almost always included in the sample metadata. The prospective study material was composed of cDNA or gDNA derived from T cells, B-cell-depleted T cells, or PBMCs. Samples were obtained from the ongoing ImmuneRACE study (first 160 participants) and from 1,000 to 1,500 subjects provided by 6 global collaborators. A freely available public database, intended as a resource for researchers studying the immune response to SARS-CoV-2, is where the repertoires were released. Study-wide findings and limitations: The quantity of clinical and demographic metadata differed by source and by participant and was supplied without curation.

Whole blood was collected in K2EDTA tubes by collaborating institutions according to the institutions' own protocols. For TCRbeta analysis, collaborators shipped samples as frozen whole blood, isolated PBMCs, or DNA extracted from either of those sample types. TCRbeta CDR3 regions were amplified from genomic DNA using the immunoSEQ Assay, a bias-controlled multiplex PCR. In the source study's methods: The number of nucleated cells in each sample was estimated from the amplification of reference gene primers within the assay. Sequence reads were collapsed and filtered to measure the absolute abundance of every unique TCRbeta CDR3 rearrangement. For each sample, productive Simpson clonality was calculated as the square root of Simpson's diversity index over productive rearrangements. In its TCRdb copy, this immuneACCESS table keeps in-frame sequences only and misses some clones. Where compared with another copy, unresolved V genes explain less than half of these, and the others have no known cause. That table supplies the V and J calls and clone size; D and trimming were determined from the DNA. The sample table lists under 100,000 clones, about four fifths of them with a count of one. The biggest ten clones account for more than 2% of the sample.

As concerns this clone: Its target antigen remains unknown. Base qualities are not at hand, and no much larger clone is one base apart.

Spanning cysteine to phenylalanine, the CDR3 consists of 15 amino acids. Solely the CDR3 DNA is kept, with 45 bases framed from the first base. Based on the germline V gene (reference sequence), the CDR1 and CDR2 sequences are LGHDT and YNNKEL. Compared with germline, V lacks 2 bases and J lacks 8 bases; bases without a gene match: 11. Sequenced: peripheral blood. This clonotype was obtained from a woman in her 70s with acute or convalescent COVID-19. The chain is assembled from TRBV3-1 (or the pseudogene TRBV3-2) and TRBJ1-2; 7 of the junction bases match TRBD1. The DNA reads TGTGCCAGCAGCCAAATTCAGGGGGGACATGGAGGCTACACCTTC. The encoded protein is CASSQIQGGHGGYTF.